One sample yielded the 25 T cell receptor beta chains listed below, sequenced in a study of shared clonotypes between healthy human individuals. Sequencing used immunoSEQ multiplex PCR; TCRdb keeps in-frame clones, though not all of them. The repertoire includes roughly 2,500,000 clones, roughly 93% of them detected once, and about 0.34% sits in the top ten. Sequencing was carried out using naive CD4+ T cells from PBMCs. Subset in this sample: CD45RA+ positively selected. The source is a man aged 18 to 29 in good health. Some clones in this sample may be carry-over from other donors' samples.

The CDR3: CATSRLPSGSPYEQYF. The CDR3, as DNA: TGTGCCACCAGCAGACTACCGAGCGGGAGTCCCTACGAGCAGTACTTC. V usage is TRBV15 and J usage is TRBJ2-7; 8 bases map to TRBD2. The V segment lost 2 bases and the J segment 2 bases; nucleotides outside the gene matches: 8. Germline CDR1 reads LNHNV; CDR2 reads YYDKDF (reference sequence). This CDR3 region has 16 residues.

The V call is TRBV5-8, the J call TRBJ1-5, with TRBD1 identical over 10 bases. V lost 3 bases and J lost 5; bases outside the gene matches: 11. Germline V gene data show CDR1 as SGHTS and CDR2 as YDEGEE. CDR3 length equals 17 residues. The CDR3 protein is CASSSGQGVKLHQPQHF. DNA of the CDR3: TGTGCCAGCAGCTCAGGACAGGGGGTAAAGCTCCATCAGCCCCAGCATTTT.

This chain links TRBV15 with TRBJ1-3; tentatively, D is TRBD1 (6 bases). V lost 0 bases and J lost 0, with 15 bases in between. CDR3 size: 18 residues. Germline V CDR1 and CDR2: LNHNV, YYDKDF (reference sequence). Here the CDR3 DNA reads TGTGCCACCAGCAGAGATAAGCTGACAGGCTCCTCTGGAAACACCATATATTTT. It translates to CATSRDKLTGSSGNTIYF.

The V gene is TRBV5-1, the J gene TRBJ1-4, with D tentatively TRBD1 (6 bases). V was clipped by 0 bases and J by 5 bases, with 14 bases between them. Germline CDR1 reads SGHRS; CDR2 reads YFSETQ. CDR3 length: 16 amino acids. DNA for the CDR3: TGCGCCAGCAGCTTGGGTGTTACGGGGACAAATGAAAAACTGTTTTTT. Its protein is CASSLGVTGTNEKLFF.

The chain combines TRBV30 with TRBJ2-1; D is perhaps TRBD1 or TRBD2 (6 bases each). This CDR3 is 13 amino acids long. In germline, CDR1 is GTSNPN, CDR2 SVGIG (reference sequence). Trimming cost V 0 bases and J 10 bases, with 13 bases left between them. CDR3 DNA sequence: TGTGCCTGGAGTGTACGGCTCGGGGGCGAGCAGTTCTTC. It is translated as CAWSVRLGGEQFF.

This chain uses TRBV2 with TRBJ1-2; D remains unclear. Looked up from germline, CDR1 is SNHLY and CDR2 is FYNNEI. Trimming cost V 6 bases and J 4 bases, with 12 bases left between them. The CDR3 contains 13 residues. CDR3 in DNA: TGTGCCAGCAGAGCGGACGGCGGCTATGGCTACACCTTC. Its protein product is CASRADGGYGYTF.

The J gene is TRBJ2-5, the V gene TRBV30; perhaps D is TRBD1 or TRBD2 (6 bases each). V lost 0 bases and J 5 bases, leaving 16 bases between the germline ends. The CDR3 is 15 amino acids. Germline loops: CDR1 GTSNPN, CDR2 SVGIG (reference sequence). CDR3 sequence reads: CAWSVPSLGGETQYF. CDR3 nucleotides: TGTGCCTGGAGTGTCCCGTCCCTCGGGGGCGAGACCCAGTACTTC.

The chain has TRBV11-1 and TRBJ2-5; tentatively, D is TRBD2 (6 bases). Germline V lookup: CDR1 SGHAT, CDR2 FQDESV (reference sequence). This CDR3 has 15 amino acids. Trimming removed 0 bases at V and 5 bases at J, with 13 bases between. CDR3 DNA: TGTGCCAGCAGCTTAGCGGGAGGTCCCATGGAGACCCAGTACTTC. As protein: CASSLAGGPMETQYF.

This clone was seen only once. The genes are TRBV28 and TRBJ2-7, with TRBD1 matching over 11 bases. From germline, CDR1 is MDHEN and CDR2 SYDVKM. This CDR3 has 15 residues. V gave up 5 bases and J gave up 5 bases; unmatched junction bases: 8. The CDR3 here is CASSIIRTGGDEQYF. The CDR3 coding sequence is TGTGCCAGCAGTATAATACGGACAGGGGGCGACGAGCAGTACTTC.

About this clone itself: Other nucleotide sequences in the sample specify the same CDR3. This chain links TRBV5-1 with TRBJ2-1; 8 bases align to TRBD2. Losses at the gene ends were 0 bases for V and 1 base for J; bases not matched to a gene: 0. CDR3 length equals 15 residues. Germline V lookup: CDR1 SGHRS, CDR2 YFSETQ. The CDR3 here is CASSLGLASYNEQFF. The DNA for the CDR3 is TGCGCCAGCAGCTTGGGACTAGCGTCCTACAATGAGCAGTTCTTC.

The chain recombines TRBV29-1 with TRBJ1-4, with D possibly being TRBD1 (5 bases). Trimming stripped 6 bases from V and 6 bases from J, with 14 bases between. This CDR3 has 13 amino acids. CDR1 SQVTM and CDR2 ANQGSEA come from the germline V gene. In nucleotides, the CDR3 is TGCAGCGTCTCCCCAGGGCGGGATGAAAAACTGTTTTTT. Protein product: CSVSPGRDEKLFF.

This chain links TRBV5-4 with TRBJ2-3; 7 bases fit TRBD2. The CDR3 length is 14 residues. V lost 10 bases, J lost 4 bases, and 12 bases stayed unmatched. Germline V gene data show CDR1 as SGHNT and CDR2 as YYREEE (reference sequence). The CDR3: CAGLSSGGADTQYF. Written as DNA, the CDR3 is TGTGCCGGATTATCTAGCGGAGGGGCAGATACGCAGTATTTT.

In this sample, this clone turned up a few times. The V gene is TRBV28, the J gene TRBJ1-1; D gene unclear. Germline loops: CDR1 MDHEN, CDR2 SYDVKM. The CDR3 is 13 amino acids. Deletions cut 6 bases from V and 5 bases from J, with 13 bases between. The CDR3 DNA reads TGTGCCAGCAGAACGGGTCTAATTACTGAAGCTTTCTTT. It yields the protein CASRTGLITEAFF.

The chain carries TRBV28 and TRBJ2-1, with D possibly being TRBD1 or TRBD2 (5 bases each). There are 14 residues in the CDR3. Looked up from germline, CDR1 is MDHEN and CDR2 is SYDVKM. V dropped 10 bases and J dropped 6 bases, with 19 bases sitting between them. CDR3 bases: TGTGCCACGACTGGGACCGACGTCATCAATGAGCAGTTCTTC. Its translation: CATTGTDVINEQFF.

V gene TRBV6-1 combines with J gene TRBJ1-2, with unresolved D. Germline V gene lookup returns CDR1 MNHNS and CDR2 SASEGT. Deletions cut 2 bases from V and 3 bases from J, with 10 bases between. The length of the CDR3 is 14 residues. DNA for the CDR3: TGTGCCAGCAGTGAACTGGCAGGCCACTATGGCTACACCTTC. Translating it yields CASSELAGHYGYTF.

The V call is TRBV7-9, the J call TRBJ1-4, with D perhaps matching TRBD1 (5 bases). Trimming took 1 base from V and 6 from J, leaving 9 bases between them. This CDR3 is built from 14 residues. CDR1 and CDR2 (germline): SEHNR, FQNEAQ (reference sequence). The CDR3 protein is CASSLGLGDEKLFF. CDR3 DNA sequence: TGTGCCAGCAGCTTAGGTCTGGGGGATGAAAAACTGTTTTTT.

V gene TRBV5-6 combines with J gene TRBJ2-2, with D uncertain. CDR3 length: 19 amino acids. The germline V gene has CDR1 SGHDT and CDR2 YYEEEE. The ends were cut back, 0 bases at V and 2 bases at J, with 20 bases in the middle. The DNA for the CDR3 is TGTGCCAGCAGCTTGGCCTGGGTAAGAGGCGTAGTAAACACCGGGGAGCTGTTTTTT. Translating it yields CASSLAWVRGVVNTGELFF.

Regarding this clone: The same CDR3 can be traced to other DNA sequences in this sample. J is TRBJ2-3 and V is TRBV7-2; D perhaps matches TRBD2 (6 bases). The V and J ends lost 4 bases and 0 bases respectively, with 8 bases between them. The germline V gene encodes CDR1 SGHTA and CDR2 FQGNSA. This CDR3 spans 14 amino acids. This chain's CDR3 is CASSSGTSTDTQYF. The CDR3 coding sequence is TGTGCCAGCAGCTCGGGGACTAGCACAGATACGCAGTATTTT.

V is TRBV5-1 and J is TRBJ2-7; D unclear. Trimming shortened V by 1 base and J by 4 bases, and 18 bases separated the two germline ends. Germline CDR1 SGHRS, CDR2 YFSETQ. This CDR3 comprises 16 residues. The CDR3 is CASSLTPESQRYEQYF. DNA for the CDR3: TGCGCCAGCAGCTTGACGCCCGAATCACAAAGGTACGAGCAGTACTTC.

The genes are TRBV19 and TRBJ2-7; 11 bases align to TRBD1. The CDR3 has 16 residues. Germline V gives CDR1 LNHDA, CDR2 SQIVND (reference sequence). J gave up 4 bases and V 5 bases, and 10 bases lay outside the gene matches. CDR3 DNA sequence: TGTGCCAGTAGTTCCTACGGACAGGGGGCGACGTACGAGCAGTACTTC. Translated: CASSSYGQGATYEQYF.

The chain combines TRBV4-2 with TRBJ2-1, with 11 bases lining up with TRBD2. Germline V lookup: CDR1 LGHNA, CDR2 YNFKEQ. This CDR3 region has 16 residues. J gave up 4 bases and V 1 base, and 3 bases lay outside the gene matches. The CDR3 DNA follows: TGTGCCAGCAGCCAAGTAGCGGGAGGGCCGTACAATGAGCAGTTCTTC. It yields the protein CASSQVAGGPYNEQFF.

The genes are TRBV7-9 and TRBJ1-2; the D gene is possibly TRBD1 (5 bases). Germline V gene data show CDR1 as SEHNR and CDR2 as FQNEAQ (reference sequence). The CDR3 runs 13 residues. The germline V and J ends were trimmed by 6 bases and 4 bases, with 12 bases remaining between them. The CDR3 nucleotides read TGTGCCAGCAGGCGGGACCCTAGCTATGGCTACACCTTC. Translated, it gives CASRRDPSYGYTF.

The chain couples TRBV25-1 to TRBJ2-6, with D possibly TRBD1 on 6 matching bases. Per the germline V gene, CDR1 is MGHDK and CDR2 is SYGVNS. The CDR3 consists of 14 residues. Between the trimmed V and J ends, which lost 7 bases and 2 bases, there was a span of 9 bases. The DNA for the CDR3 is TGTGCCAGCACCGGACAGACTGGGGCCAACGTCCTGACTTTC. This translates into CASTGQTGANVLTF.

Of note for this clone: Mismatch with germline at one junction end may stem from a read error. This rearrangement joins TRBV30 to TRBJ1-4, with 7 nucleotides matching TRBD1. The CDR3 has 11 amino acids. The V gene's germline CDR1 is GTSNPN and CDR2 SVGIG (reference sequence). The CDR3 sequence is CAWRRGRKTVF. The CDR3 region has the DNA TGTGCCTGGAGAAGGGGGCGAAAAACTGTTTTT.

The V call is TRBV23-1, the J call TRBJ1-4; D unclear. TRBV23-1 is an open reading frame, and its role is uncertain. This CDR3 region has 12 residues. V lost 2 bases and J 6 bases, leaving 4 bases between the germline ends. In DNA, the CDR3 is TGCGCCAGCAGTCAAGCTCATGAAAAACTGTTTTTT. Protein product: CASSQAHEKLFF.